Presented here are 25 T cell receptor beta chains from one specimen sequenced in a study of regulatory T cells in long-lasting Graves disease. The sample's time point: persistent/refractory GD, antithyroid drugs over 5 years with positive TRAb. The TCR library was prepared using RNA isolated from PBMCs. Researchers made TCR beta libraries by using iRepertoire HTBI primers and running Arm-PCR on CDR3 regions. TCRdb reprocessed the multiplex PCR reads via MiXCR and lists one record per CDR3 protein. Of 350,000 to 500,000 distinct CDR3 sequences in the sample, around a fifth were seen once. The sequencing here drew on peripheral blood mononuclear cells (PBMCs), taken when the disease was refractory, from a patient treated with antithyroid drugs. The receptors originated from a female donor with Graves disease.

This clonotype was seen a few times. The V call is TRBV27, the J call TRBJ1-1, with TRBD1 as a possible D gene (6 bases). V was trimmed by 3 bases and J by 4 bases, leaving 15 bases between them. CDR3 length: 15 amino acids. The germline gives CDR1 MNHEY, CDR2 SMNVEV (reference sequence). In nucleotides, the CDR3 is TGTGCCAGCAGTTTGCATCAGGGGTCCGGCACTGAAGCTTTCTTT. It encodes CASSLHQGSGTEAFF.

This clonotype appeared a few times. The V gene is TRBV18, the J gene TRBJ1-4, with D perhaps TRBD1 (5 bases). Germline loops: CDR1 KGHSH, CDR2 LQKENI. Trimming stripped 3 bases from V and 3 bases from J, with 8 bases between. This CDR3 is built from 14 residues. For the CDR3, the DNA is TGTGCCAGCTCACCTTCAGGGCCTAATGAAAAACTGTTTTTT. Encoded protein: CASSPSGPNEKLFF.

This clonotype has ten or more counts. This sequence joins TRBV28 and TRBJ1-1; D may be TRBD1 (6 bases). The germline V gene encodes CDR1 MDHEN and CDR2 SYDVKM. V gave up 7 bases and J gave up 6 bases, with 18 bases separating them. The CDR3 loop spans 14 amino acids. The CDR3 coding sequence is TGTGCCAGCAAAACAGGGATGGGGTTCGCTGAAGCTTTCTTT. Residues: CASKTGMGFAEAFF.

CDR3 coding DNA: TGTGCCAGCAGTCCCCGGACAGGGCCCTATGGCTACACCTTC. This codes for CASSPRTGPYGYTF. The chain employs TRBV28 and TRBJ1-2; 8 bases align to TRBD1. There are 14 residues in the CDR3. V lost 5 bases, J lost 4 bases, and 6 bases stayed unmatched. CDR1 and CDR2 from the germline V gene are MDHEN and SYDVKM.

The DNA for the CDR3 is TGTGCCACCAGTGAACCGGACAGGGAGGACACCGGGGAGCTGTTTTTT. Protein: CATSEPDREDTGELFF. The chain employs TRBV24-1 and TRBJ2-2; 8 positions match TRBD1. The CDR3 length is 16 residues. From germline, CDR1 is KGHDR and CDR2 SFDVKD. The V segment lost 4 bases and the J segment 3 bases; nucleotides outside the gene matches: 6.

This clonotype showed up just a few times. A much larger clone lies a single base off, so this may be a read error. The genes are TRBV2 and TRBJ2-7, with a weak D call TRBD1 (6 bases). This CDR3 has 10 residues. V dropped 6 bases and J dropped 6 bases, with 6 bases sitting between them. Germline CDR1 is SNHLY and CDR2 is FYNNEI. CDR3 in amino acids: CASRGAEQYF. DNA of the CDR3: TGTGCCAGCAGGGGGGCCGAGCAGTACTTC.

The table lists this clonotype with many counts. The chain couples TRBV12-3 or TRBV12-4 to TRBJ2-2; the D is unclear. The CDR3 is 16 amino acids. Trimming left V 0 bases short and J 1 base short, with 9 bases between. CDR3 nucleotide sequence: TGTGCCAGCAGTTTAGCGGGCACCTGGAACACCGGGGAGCTGTTTTTT. As protein: CASSLAGTWNTGELFF.

In its sample, this clonotype was seen many times. This chain uses TRBV20-1 with TRBJ2-7, with 16 positions matching TRBD2. The CDR3 is 18 residues long. Germline lookup yields CDR1 DFQATT and CDR2 SNEGSKA (reference sequence). V gave up 6 bases and J gave up 3 bases; unmatched junction bases: 14. The CDR3 reads CSARTGTSGRAQNYEQYF. CDR3 coding DNA: TGCAGTGCCCGAACCGGGACTAGCGGGAGGGCCCAAAACTACGAGCAGTACTTC.

Note on this clonotype: Being one base from a much bigger clone, this may be a read error. The chain combines TRBV2 with TRBJ1-5; D is unclear. Trimming shortened V by 10 bases and J by 6 bases, and 16 bases separated the two germline ends. The CDR3 extends over 13 amino acids. The germline V gene has CDR1 SNHLY and CDR2 FYNNEI. CDR3 DNA sequence: TGTGCCATCACTTCGGAGCTTACTCAGCCCCAGCATTTT. Protein: CAITSELTQPQHF. Drawing the rest from reference TRBV2 and TRBJ1-5, the complete variable domain is EPEVTQTPSHQVTQMGQEVILRCVPISNHLYFYWYRQILGQKVEFLVSFYNNEISEKSEIFDDQFSVERPDGSNFTLKIRSTKLEDSAMYFCAITSELTQPQHFGDGTRLSIL.

This clonotype was detected only a few times. The genes are TRBV20-1 and TRBJ2-4; D might be TRBD2 (6 bases). There are 14 residues in the CDR3. Deletions cut 5 bases from V and 11 bases from J, with 22 bases between. Germline CDR1 reads DFQATT; CDR2 reads SNEGSKA (reference sequence). The chain's CDR3 is CSASMGLASGVQYF. CDR3 DNA: TGCAGTGCTTCCATGGGGCTGGCTTCGGGAGTTCAGTACTTC.

This clonotype was seen at least ten times. This rearrangement joins TRBV7-8 to TRBJ2-5; tentatively, D is TRBD2 (5 bases). The CDR3 extends over 15 amino acids. CDR1 SGHVS and CDR2 FQNEAQ come from the germline V gene. V lost 5 bases and J lost 4, with 17 bases in between. The CDR3 region has the DNA TGTGCCAGCAGCAGCGGACCTATCAAGGGAGAGACCCAGTACTTC. As protein: CASSSGPIKGETQYF.

This clonotype came up many times. This rearrangement joins TRBV5-1 to TRBJ2-2, with TRBD2 identical over 9 bases. The V and J ends lost 4 bases and 4 bases, in that order; junction bases with no gene match: 2. This CDR3 is built from 14 residues. Germline-derived CDR1 and CDR2 are SGHRS and YFSETQ. CDR3 protein: CASSTTSGTGELFF. Written as DNA, the CDR3 is TGCGCCAGCAGCACGACTAGCGGCACCGGGGAGCTGTTTTTT. Drawing the rest from reference TRBV5-1 and TRBJ2-2, the complete variable domain is KAGVTQTPRYLIKTRGQQVTLSCSPISGHRSVSWYQQTPGQGLQFLFEYFSETQRNKGNFPGRFSGRQFSNSRSEMNVSTLELGDSALYLCASSTTSGTGELFFGEGSRLTVL.

The sample holds many counts of this clonotype. This chain links TRBV29-1 with TRBJ2-7, with TRBD2 matching 13 bases. The CDR3 sequence is 16 residues long. Trimming removed 6 bases from V and 0 bases from J; junction bases left unmatched: 8. Germline V gives CDR1 SQVTM, CDR2 ANQGSEA. This CDR3 reads CSVVGGLAGSSYEQYF. In DNA form, the CDR3 reads TGCAGCGTCGTCGGGGGACTAGCGGGAAGCTCCTACGAGCAGTACTTC.

This clonotype showed up just a few times. The V gene is TRBV7-9, the J gene TRBJ2-4; unclear D gene. V was cut by 1 base and J by 7 bases, with 11 bases left in between. The CDR3 runs to 14 residues. Germline V gives CDR1 SEHNR, CDR2 FQNEAQ (reference sequence). CDR3 protein: CASSLEKDGNIQYF. DNA for the CDR3: TGTGCCAGCAGCTTAGAGAAGGACGGCAACATTCAGTACTTC. The full variable domain, with the rest looked up from reference TRBV7-9 and TRBJ2-4, is DTGVSQNPRHKITKRGQNVTFRCDPISEHNRLYWYRQTLGQGPEFLTYFQNEAQLEKSRLLSDRFSAERPKGSFSTLEIQRTEQGDSAMYLCASSLEKDGNIQYFGAGTRLSVL.

This chain links TRBV19 with TRBJ1-5, with D possibly TRBD1 on 5 matching bases. CDR1 and CDR2 from the germline V gene are LNHDA and SQIVND (reference sequence). The CDR3 has 15 amino acids. The ends were cut back, 6 bases at V and 0 bases at J, with 12 bases in the middle. CDR3: CASRGPGRSNQPQHF. CDR3 DNA sequence: TGTGCCAGTAGAGGCCCGGGACGTAGCAATCAGCCCCAGCATTTT.

This clonotype has a count of ten or more. This chain connects TRBV2 to TRBJ1-2, with D possibly being TRBD1 (6 bases). The CDR3 is 13 residues long. V lost 4 bases and J lost 4, with 10 bases in between. From germline, CDR1 is SNHLY and CDR2 FYNNEI. In nucleotides, the CDR3 is TGTGCCAGCAGTGCCCAGGACAGCTATGGCTACACCTTC. Encoded protein: CASSAQDSYGYTF.

This clonotype was observed at least ten times. The V gene is TRBV7-9, the J gene TRBJ1-2, with 10 nucleotides matching TRBD1. The CDR3 has 14 amino acids. Per germline, CDR1 SEHNR and CDR2 FQNEAQ (reference sequence). V was pared by 6 bases and J by 4 bases, with 5 bases of the junction left unmatched. The CDR3 is CASSPTGGSYGYTF. The CDR3 bases are TGTGCCAGCAGTCCGACAGGGGGCTCCTATGGCTACACCTTC.

This clonotype was seen at least ten times. The chain employs TRBV10-3 and TRBJ1-4, with D unresolved. Germline CDR1 ENHRY, CDR2 SYGVKD. V lost 6 bases and J 4 bases, leaving 9 bases between the germline ends. CDR3 length: 13 amino acids. CDR3 in amino acids: CAISPTDNEKLFF. CDR3 DNA sequence: TGTGCCATCAGCCCGACGGATAATGAAAAACTGTTTTTT.

Comment on this clonotype: Being one base from a much bigger clone, this may be a read error. CDR3 sequence: CTSSSPSGMGGDEQFF. In DNA form, the CDR3 reads TGTACCAGCAGCTCGCCTAGCGGTATGGGCGGGGATGAGCAGTTCTTC. The chain recombines TRBV7-9 with TRBJ2-1, with 7 bases lining up with TRBD2. The CDR3 has 16 amino acids. The germline gives CDR1 SEHNR, CDR2 FQNEAQ (reference sequence).

The sample holds many counts of this clonotype. At one boundary the junction diverges from the germline segment, which might be a read error. The rearrangement links TRBV5-1 to TRBJ1-5, with a possible D match to TRBD1 (5 bases). The CDR3 spans 14 residues. Germline loops: CDR1 SGHRS, CDR2 YFSETQ. In DNA, the CDR3 is TGTGCCAGCAGTTTAGAGGGGTCGAATCAGCCCCAGCATTTT. This gives the protein CASSLEGSNQPQHF.

The rearrangement joins TRBV2 to TRBJ2-7; D remains ambiguous. Deletions cut 2 bases from V and 3 bases from J, with 17 bases between. Germline assignment: CDR1 SNHLY and CDR2 FYNNEI. This CDR3 is built from 16 residues. The CDR3 protein is CASSEFWDRKGYEQYF. Written as DNA, the CDR3 is TGTGCCAGCAGTGAATTCTGGGATAGGAAGGGCTACGAGCAGTACTTC.

This clonotype has just one count. The gene calls are TRBV14 and TRBJ2-1; TRBD2 matches 8 bases. Germline CDR1 reads SGHDN; CDR2 reads FVKESK. The CDR3 is made up of 18 amino acids. After removal of 0 bases from V and 4 bases from J, the junction contained 11 bases not matched to a gene. The CDR3 region has the DNA TGTGCCAGCAGCCAAGATATCCTTGTTAGCGGGATATACAATGAGCAGTTCTTC. The encoded protein is CASSQDILVSGIYNEQFF. Combining the CDR3 with reference TRBV14 and TRBJ2-1 gives the whole variable domain EAGVTQFPSHSVIEKGQTVTLRCDPISGHDNLYWYRRVMGKEIKFLLHFVKESKQDESGMPNNRFLAERTGGTYSTLKVQPAELEDSGVYFCASSQDILVSGIYNEQFFGPGTRLTVL.

This clonotype was picked up many times. The chain has TRBV6-1 and TRBJ2-7; 13 bases fit TRBD2. The germline CDR1 and CDR2 sequences are MNHNS and SASEGT. V gave up 6 bases and J gave up 3 bases; unmatched junction bases: 11. The length of the CDR3 is 17 residues. This CDR3 reads CASRDPGLAGFHYEQYF. The CDR3 DNA follows: TGTGCCAGCAGAGATCCGGGACTAGCGGGATTTCACTACGAGCAGTACTTC.

This clonotype was recorded many times. The chain couples TRBV2 to TRBJ2-4; D unclear. This CDR3 has 11 residues. The germline V and J ends were trimmed by 1 base and 5 bases, with 0 bases remaining between them. Germline V CDR1 and CDR2: SNHLY, FYNNEI. This CDR3 is CASSEENIQYF. CDR3 sequence (DNA): TGTGCCAGCAGTGAAGAAAACATTCAGTACTTC.

The CDR3, as DNA: TGCAGCGTAGGACTAGCGGGAGGCCTCGAGCAGTACTTC. It encodes CSVGLAGGLEQYF. V is TRBV29-1 and J is TRBJ2-7; TRBD2 matches 14 bases. Germline CDR1 SQVTM, CDR2 ANQGSEA. Trimming removed 6 bases from V and 6 bases from J; junction bases left unmatched: 4. The CDR3 is made up of 13 amino acids.